These 9 T cell receptor beta chains came from one sample sequenced in a study of T-cell memory formation after mild COVID-19. Each CDR3 protein gets one entry after TCRdb re-called the 5' RACE reads with MiXCR. The sample yields hundreds of thousands of distinct CDR3 sequences, more than 15% seen once. The sample taken for sequencing was PBMCs or a T cell subset sorted from them (not recorded which). These receptors all stem from an adult woman who had mild COVID-19 (a few samples of this study predate the infection). Cell type and time point are not known.

The chain combines TRBV9 with TRBJ2-1; weak D call: TRBD1 (6 bases). Germline values: CDR1 SGDLS, CDR2 YYNGEE. The germline V and J ends were trimmed by 4 bases and 0 bases, with 11 bases remaining between them. There are 15 residues in the CDR3. This CDR3 is CASSLTGNSYNEQFF. The CDR3 DNA reads as TGTGCCAGCAGCCTTACAGGGAACTCCTACAATGAGCAGTTCTTC.

The chain employs TRBV6-6 and TRBJ2-2; D gene ambiguous. Germline V CDR1 and CDR2: MNHNY, SVGAGI (reference sequence). Trimming removed 2 bases from V and 0 bases from J, with 7 bases in between. The CDR3 extends over 15 amino acids. This CDR3 reads CASSYELSNTGELFF. The DNA of the CDR3 is TGTGCCAGCAGTTACGAGCTATCGAACACCGGGGAGCTGTTTTTT.

The rearrangement joins TRBV30 to TRBJ1-2, with D uncertain. V shed 6 bases and J shed 0 bases, with 11 bases lying between them. Germline CDR1 reads GTSNPN; CDR2 reads SVGIG (reference sequence). The CDR3 extends over 13 amino acids. The CDR3 DNA sequence: TGTGCCTGCGATAAGAACGCTAACTATGGCTACACCTTC. Translation gives CACDKNANYGYTF.

This clonotype appeared a few times. V is TRBV4-2 and J is TRBJ1-5; the D is unclear. V lost 0 bases and J 4 bases, leaving 13 bases between the germline ends. Germline CDR1 is LGHNA and CDR2 is YNFKEQ. The CDR3 contains 16 residues. CDR3 protein: CASSQEGKQPNQPQHF. The CDR3, as DNA: TGTGCCAGCAGCCAAGAGGGGAAGCAGCCAAATCAGCCCCAGCATTTT.

This clonotype occurred a few times. The chain has TRBV4-2 and TRBJ2-1; 7 bases match TRBD1. V was pared by 0 bases and J by 1 base, with 0 bases of the junction left unmatched. Germline V gene data show CDR1 as LGHNA and CDR2 as YNFKEQ. This CDR3 has 15 residues. As DNA, the CDR3 is TGTGCCAGCAGCCAAGAGACAGGGTCCTACAATGAGCAGTTCTTC. As protein: CASSQETGSYNEQFF.

The V call is TRBV12-3 or TRBV12-4, the J call TRBJ2-2, with no clear D. V lost 5 bases and J lost 9, with 13 bases in between. The length of the CDR3 is 13 residues. CDR3 nucleotide sequence: TGTGCCAGCAGTCACCGCGAAGGTCGGGAGCTGTTTTTT. The encoded protein is CASSHREGRELFF.

V is TRBV6-2 or TRBV6-3 and J is TRBJ2-7; D might be TRBD2 (5 bases). V gave up 6 bases and J gave up 0 bases, with 18 bases separating them. CDR1 and CDR2 from the germline V gene are MNHEY and SVGEGT. The CDR3 runs to 16 residues. CDR3 in amino acids: CASSPRGNPHSYEQYF. DNA of the CDR3: TGTGCCAGCAGCCCCCGGGGTAACCCTCACTCCTACGAGCAGTACTTC.

This clonotype was seen a handful of times. The V and J genes are TRBV7-9 and TRBJ2-5, with 10 bases fitting TRBD1. The CDR3 covers 16 residues. Germline loops: CDR1 SEHNR, CDR2 FQNEAQ (reference sequence). J was trimmed by 1 base and V by 7 bases; bases with no gene match: 9. CDR3 sequence: CASNRHRDRGQETQYF. The CDR3, as DNA: TGTGCCAGCAACCGGCACAGGGACAGGGGCCAAGAGACCCAGTACTTC.

The chain is built from TRBV6-5 and TRBJ2-2, with D perhaps TRBD1 or TRBD2 (5 bases each). Trimming cost V 10 bases and J 2 bases, with 14 bases left between them. The CDR3 loop spans 14 amino acids. The germline gives CDR1 MNHEY, CDR2 SVGAGI. CDR3 in DNA: TGTGCCACCGCCGGGACCGAAAACACCGGGGAGCTGTTTTTT. Translation gives CATAGTENTGELFF.